Listed here is a single T cell receptor (beta chain). As yet, its antigen is unknown. This CDR3 comprises 16 residues. Trimming shortened V by 1 base and J by 1 base, and 11 bases separated the two germline ends. Germline CDR1 MGHRA, CDR2 YSYEKL. Data came from immunoSEQ multiplex PCR; TCRdb stores just in-frame clones and leaves some out. The sample consists of roughly 50,000 clones, about 91% of them appearing once. This entry is derived from a study of T cell responses to AZD1222 COVID-19 vaccine. Regarding the study as a whole: Distributed over spike, vaccine-associated CD4 TCRs predominated at 160-218 and 743-854. Baseline testing showed seropositivity in only five to seven AZD1222 recipients. Donors skewed white British and female; clonal diversity was possibly underestimated.

This receptor was identified in an adult who received the AZD1222 COVID-19 vaccine. The V call is TRBV4-1, the J call TRBJ1-5, with D possibly matching TRBD1 (5 bases). This specimen consisted of peripheral blood, obtained 28 days after the second AZD1222 dose. For the CDR3, the DNA is TGCGCCAGCAGCCAAGGTACAGGACCAAGCAATCAGCCCCAGCATTTT. It codes for CASSQGTGPSNQPQHF.